This T cell receptor beta chain emerged from a study of identical twins. General study findings and limits: The conclusions drew on cross-sectional statistical analysis instead of tracking the same donors.

TCRdb reprocessed the 5' RACE reads with MiXCR, giving one entry per CDR3 protein. The sample consists of roughly 240,000 distinct CDR3 sequences, around 7.6% of them appearing once. This CDR3 contains 14 residues. The germline V gene encodes CDR1 SGHTA and CDR2 FQGTGA. Trimming left V 5 bases short and J 5 bases short, with 15 bases between. This clonotype was detected only a few times. Its antigen remains unknown. The same data also went into a second study, on yellow fever vaccine responses in identical twins.

This chain links TRBV7-3 with TRBJ2-5; tentatively, D is TRBD2 (6 bases). The sequencing sample was made of CD8+ T cells sorted from blood. This TCR came from a woman aged 18-30 years in good health. For the CDR3, the DNA is TGTGCCAGCAGCCCAACGGGGGTCGGGGAGACCCAGTACTTC. It encodes CASSPTGVGETQYF.